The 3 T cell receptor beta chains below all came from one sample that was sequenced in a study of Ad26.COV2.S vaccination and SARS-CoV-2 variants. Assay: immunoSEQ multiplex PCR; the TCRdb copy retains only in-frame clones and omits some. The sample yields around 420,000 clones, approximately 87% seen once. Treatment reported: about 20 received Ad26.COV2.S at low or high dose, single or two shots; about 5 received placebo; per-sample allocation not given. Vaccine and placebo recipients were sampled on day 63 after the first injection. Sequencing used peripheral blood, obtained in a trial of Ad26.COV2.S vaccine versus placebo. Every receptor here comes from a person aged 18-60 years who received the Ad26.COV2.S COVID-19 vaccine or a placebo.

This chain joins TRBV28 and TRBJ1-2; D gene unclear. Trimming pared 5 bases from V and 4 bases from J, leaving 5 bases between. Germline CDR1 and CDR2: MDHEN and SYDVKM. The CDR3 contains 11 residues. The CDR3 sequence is CASSTLYGYTF. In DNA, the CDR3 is TGTGCCAGCAGTACCCTCTATGGCTACACCTTC.

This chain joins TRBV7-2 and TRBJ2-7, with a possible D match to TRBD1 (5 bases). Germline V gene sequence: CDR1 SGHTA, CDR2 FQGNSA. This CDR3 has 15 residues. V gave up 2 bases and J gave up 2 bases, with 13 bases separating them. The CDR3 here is CASSLQGQRAYEQYF. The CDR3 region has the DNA TGTGCCAGCAGCTTACAGGGTCAAAGGGCCTACGAGCAGTACTTC.

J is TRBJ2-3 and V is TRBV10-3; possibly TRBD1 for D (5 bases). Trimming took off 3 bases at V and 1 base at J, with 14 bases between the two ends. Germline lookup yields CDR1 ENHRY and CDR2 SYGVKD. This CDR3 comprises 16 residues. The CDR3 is CAISDGAQIRTDTQYF. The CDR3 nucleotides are TGTGCCATCAGTGATGGGGCCCAAATACGCACAGATACGCAGTATTTT.